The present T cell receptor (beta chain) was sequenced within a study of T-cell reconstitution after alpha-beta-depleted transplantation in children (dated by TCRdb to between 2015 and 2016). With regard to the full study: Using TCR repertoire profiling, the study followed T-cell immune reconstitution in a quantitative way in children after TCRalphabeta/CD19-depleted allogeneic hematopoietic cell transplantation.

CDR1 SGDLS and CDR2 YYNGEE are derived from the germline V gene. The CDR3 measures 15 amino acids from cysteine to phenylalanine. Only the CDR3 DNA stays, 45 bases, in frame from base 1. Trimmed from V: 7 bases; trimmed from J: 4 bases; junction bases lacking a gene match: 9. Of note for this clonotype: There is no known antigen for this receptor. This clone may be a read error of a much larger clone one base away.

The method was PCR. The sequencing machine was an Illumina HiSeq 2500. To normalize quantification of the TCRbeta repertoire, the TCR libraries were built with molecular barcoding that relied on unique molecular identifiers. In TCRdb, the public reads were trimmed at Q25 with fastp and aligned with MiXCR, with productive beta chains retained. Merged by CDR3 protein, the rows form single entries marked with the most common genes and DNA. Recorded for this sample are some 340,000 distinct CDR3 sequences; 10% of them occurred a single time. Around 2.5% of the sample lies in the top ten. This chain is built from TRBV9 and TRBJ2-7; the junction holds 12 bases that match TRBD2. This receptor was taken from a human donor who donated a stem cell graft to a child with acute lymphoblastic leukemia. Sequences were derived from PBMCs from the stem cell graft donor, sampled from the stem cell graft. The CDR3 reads CASGSLAGGRYEQYF. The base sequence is TGTGCCAGCGGCTCCCTAGCGGGAGGGCGTTACGAGCAGTACTTC.